A selection of T cell receptor beta chains follows, all from one sample in a study of blood T cell repertoires in COVID-19. Here immunoSEQ multiplex PCR was the method, and the copy in TCRdb shows in-frame clones only, minus some. The sample has about 61,000 clones; roughly 90% are singletons. The sample consisted of peripheral blood. These receptors all come from a man older than 75 in a cohort sampled during active COVID-19. The CDR3 runs from the conserved cysteine through the conserved F or W. Each record gives: V gene, D gene, CDR3 protein. D genes are given only for firm matches.

V gene: TRBV5-4
D gene: TRBD1
CDR3 protein: CASSRQTGESYNEQFF

V gene: TRBV9
D gene: TRBD2
CDR3 protein: CASSVGLAGSQETQYF

V gene: TRBV18
D gene: NA
CDR3 protein: CASSPQQGDGYTF

V gene: TRBV29-1
D gene: NA
CDR3 protein: CSALTAFNYGYTF

V gene: TRBV11-2
D gene: NA
CDR3 protein: CASSRQDNPKYNEQFF

V gene: TRBV4-3
D gene: NA
CDR3 protein: CASSQDRDLQETQYF

V gene: TRBV29-1
D gene: NA
CDR3 protein: CSVASGTTEQYF

V gene: TRBV19
D gene: NA
CDR3 protein: CASSIERLSANTEAFF

V gene: TRBV7-3
D gene: TRBD2
CDR3 protein: CASSLTGRGRLREAQYF

V gene: TRBV4-1
D gene: NA
CDR3 protein: CASVAPSRDTQYF

V gene: TRBV19
D gene: TRBD1
CDR3 protein: CASSPKGQANNEKLFF

V gene: TRBV4-1
D gene: TRBD1
CDR3 protein: CASSQYQGASPAFF

V gene: TRBV18
D gene: NA
CDR3 protein: CASSTTGGTSTDTQYF

V gene: TRBV10-2
D gene: NA
CDR3 protein: CASSESPVSTDTQYF

V gene: TRBV3-1/TRBV3-2
D gene: NA
CDR3 protein: CASSQVRQGVRGQYF

V gene: TRBV6-1
D gene: NA
CDR3 protein: CASSESPRGEQYF

V gene: TRBV10-2
D gene: NA
CDR3 protein: CASSLGRTNEKLFF

V gene: TRBV11-2
D gene: NA
CDR3 protein: CASSHRMYGYTF

V gene: TRBV10-1
D gene: TRBD2
CDR3 protein: CASGGVTSTDTQYF

V gene: TRBV19
D gene: NA
CDR3 protein: CASSFGRRDGYTF

V gene: TRBV3-1/TRBV3-2
D gene: TRBD1
CDR3 protein: CASSLGTGVYEQYF

V gene: TRBV21-1
D gene: NA
CDR3 protein: CASSKDGGSIIYEQYF

V gene: TRBV6-1
D gene: NA
CDR3 protein: CASSEFHRGRLTHRGNQPQHF

V gene: TRBV6-5
D gene: TRBD1
CDR3 protein: CASSYLRTGSYGYTF

V gene: TRBV5-8
D gene: NA
CDR3 protein: CASNPGWGLLGDTQYF

V gene: TRBV4-1
D gene: NA
CDR3 protein: CASSHPAGGQPQHF

V gene: TRBV5-1
D gene: TRBD2
CDR3 protein: CASSSASGRTGELFF

V gene: TRBV7-9
D gene: NA
CDR3 protein: CASSVKRSTNEKLFF

V gene: TRBV12-5
D gene: TRBD1
CDR3 protein: CASLRGNRGTNYGYTF

V gene: TRBV10-3
D gene: TRBD1
CDR3 protein: CAISLRDSYNEQFF

V gene: TRBV28
D gene: TRBD1
CDR3 protein: CASSFRQGGGELFF

V gene: TRBV27
D gene: NA
CDR3 protein: CASSLSLQVRQPQHF

V gene: TRBV6-1
D gene: NA
CDR3 protein: CASSELRGMQPQHF

V gene: TRBV7-9
D gene: NA
CDR3 protein: CASSVSGTHTEAFF

V gene: TRBV6-1
D gene: TRBD2
CDR3 protein: CASSERGGSSYEQYF

V gene: TRBV19
D gene: TRBD1
CDR3 protein: CASGDSRGNSPLHF

V gene: TRBV5-4
D gene: TRBD2
CDR3 protein: CASSSPSSGAPSTDTQYF